Each of the 24 T cell receptor beta chains below was sequenced from the same sample in a study of response to subunit inactivated influenza vaccine. MiXCR was run by TCRdb on the RT-PCR reads, yielding one entry per CDR3 protein. Of roughly 790,000 distinct CDR3 sequences listed, roughly 20% are singletons. Sequenced here: PBMCs from blood, sampled roughly 5 days after vaccination. The receptors were gathered from a man aged 45 to 65 who received an inactivated influenza vaccine.

This clonotype appeared a few times. The CDR3 DNA reads TGTGCCAGCAGTTATGCGAATTCACCCCTCCACTTT. Protein: CASSYANSPLHF. The chain recombines TRBV6-5 with TRBJ1-6; D is unresolved. The germline V and J ends were trimmed by 3 bases and 7 bases, with 4 bases remaining between them. CDR1 is MNHEY and CDR2 is SVGAGI in the germline V gene. This CDR3 has 12 amino acids.

This clonotype was detected only a few times. V and J are TRBV20-1 and TRBJ2-7; 13 positions agree with TRBD2. Looked up from germline, CDR1 is DFQATT and CDR2 is SNEGSKA (reference sequence). This CDR3 is 19 amino acids long. The trim removed 1 base at V and 4 bases at J, leaving 16 bases unmatched. This CDR3 is CSARGGGLAGASVRYEQYF. The CDR3 DNA reads TGCAGTGCTAGAGGGGGTGGACTAGCGGGAGCGTCGGTGCGGTACGAGCAGTACTTC.

V usage is TRBV6-1 and J usage is TRBJ1-4; tentatively, D is TRBD1 (5 bases). CDR1 and CDR2 from the germline V gene are MNHNS and SASEGT. The CDR3 is 13 amino acids. With 2 bases removed from V and 11 bases from J, the gap between germline ends came to 12 bases. The CDR3 spells CASSEPGARKLFF. The CDR3 DNA reads as TGTGCCAGCAGTGAACCCGGGGCCCGGAAACTGTTTTTT.

This clonotype was detected many times. V is TRBV27 and J is TRBJ2-7, with D possibly TRBD1 on 6 matching bases. The CDR3 loop spans 13 amino acids. CDR1 is MNHEY and CDR2 is SMNVEV in the germline V gene (reference sequence). The germline V and J ends were trimmed by 8 bases and 2 bases, with 13 bases remaining between them. CDR3 coding DNA: TGTGCCAGCGCAGGGACACCAGCCTACGAGCAGTACTTC. It codes for CASAGTPAYEQYF.

This clonotype came up a few times. The chain employs TRBV12-3 or TRBV12-4 and TRBJ2-3; maybe TRBD1 (5 bases). V gave up 5 bases and J gave up 9 bases, with 12 bases separating them. The CDR3 is 12 residues long. The CDR3 region has the DNA TGTGCCAGCAGTAAACAGGACCTCACGCAGTATTTT. Translated, it gives CASSKQDLTQYF.

The chain is built from TRBV15 and TRBJ2-2; perhaps TRBD2 as D (5 bases). CDR3 length equals 14 residues. Trimming removed 5 bases at V and 2 bases at J, with 9 bases between. Per germline, CDR1 LNHNV and CDR2 YYDKDF (reference sequence). Here the CDR3 DNA reads TGTGCCACCAGCGAGAGGGTTAACACCGGGGAGCTGTTTTTT. As protein: CATSERVNTGELFF.

The chain uses TRBV29-1 and TRBJ2-7; TRBD2 aligns across 10 bases. Germline values: CDR1 SQVTM, CDR2 ANQGSEA. The CDR3 is made up of 12 amino acids. The J segment lost 2 bases and the V segment lost 6 bases, leaving 1 base of the junction unmatched. This CDR3 reads CSVGLAAYEQYF. DNA of the CDR3: TGCAGCGTCGGACTAGCGGCCTACGAGCAGTACTTC.

This clonotype was seen a few times. The CDR3 region is CASTPGLGAPGQYF. CDR3 sequence (DNA): TGTGCCAGCACTCCAGGGCTGGGGGCCCCGGGGCAGTACTTC. The chain carries TRBV6-1 and TRBJ2-7; maybe TRBD1 (6 bases). Looked up from germline, CDR1 is MNHNS and CDR2 is SASEGT. The V and J ends lost 7 bases and 9 bases respectively, with 22 bases between them. The CDR3 contains 14 residues.

This clonotype occurred a few times. This rearrangement joins TRBV7-2 to TRBJ2-1, with D possibly called TRBD1 or TRBD2 (7 bases each). This CDR3 is 14 amino acids long. Per the germline V gene, CDR1 is SGHTA and CDR2 is FQGNSA. V dropped 4 bases and J dropped 6 bases, with 13 bases sitting between them. CDR3 loop: CASSSTGRVNEQFF. CDR3 in DNA: TGTGCCAGCAGCTCGACAGGGAGGGTCAATGAGCAGTTCTTC. Drawing the rest from reference TRBV7-2 and TRBJ2-1, the complete variable domain is GAGVSQSPSNKVTEKGKDVELRCDPISGHTALYWYRQSLGQGLEFLIYFQGNSAPDKSGLPSDRFSAERTGGSVSTLTIQRTQQEDSAVYLCASSSTGRVNEQFFGPGTRLTVL.

The chain employs TRBV7-9 and TRBJ1-1; D is unresolved. This CDR3 comprises 15 residues. Germline V gene data show CDR1 as SEHNR and CDR2 as FQNEAQ (reference sequence). Trimming shortened V by 4 bases and J by 1 base, and 13 bases separated the two germline ends. This CDR3 reads CASSSRVRRNTEAFF. In nucleotides, the CDR3 is TGTGCCAGCAGCTCCCGAGTTAGGAGGAACACTGAAGCTTTCTTT.

V usage is TRBV2 and J usage is TRBJ2-3; 7 bases match TRBD2. Per germline, CDR1 SNHLY and CDR2 FYNNEI. CDR3 size: 14 residues. The V and J ends lost 6 bases and 2 bases, in that order; junction bases with no gene match: 5. This chain's CDR3 is CASRAGLLTDTQYF. The CDR3 region has the DNA TGTGCCAGCAGAGCGGGACTTCTCACAGATACGCAGTATTTT.

This clonotype was picked up a small number of times. The chain uses TRBV20-1 and TRBJ2-5; 12 bases are a match to TRBD2. The junction had 4 bases not matched to a gene; V was cut back by 3 bases and J by 2 bases. The length of the CDR3 is 15 residues. Germline loops: CDR1 DFQATT, CDR2 SNEGSKA (reference sequence). The chain's CDR3 is CSASSTSGRQETQYF. The CDR3 region has the DNA TGCAGTGCTAGCTCGACTAGCGGGAGACAAGAGACCCAGTACTTC.

This clonotype appeared many times. This rearrangement joins TRBV28 to TRBJ2-3; D perhaps matches TRBD2 (5 bases). Trimming stripped 2 bases from V and 0 bases from J, with 12 bases between. The CDR3 runs to 16 residues. Germline assignment: CDR1 MDHEN and CDR2 SYDVKM. The CDR3 coding sequence is TGTGCCAGCAGTTTAATGTCTAGCAGTAGCACAGATACGCAGTATTTT. It yields the protein CASSLMSSSSTDTQYF.

The chain joins TRBV2 to TRBJ2-5, with 10 bases matching TRBD2. Germline CDR1 is SNHLY and CDR2 is FYNNEI. The CDR3 has 13 amino acids. The V and J ends lost 8 bases and 4 bases, in that order; junction bases with no gene match: 4. CDR3 DNA: TGTGCCAGCTTCCTAGCGGGAGCAGAGACCCAGTACTTC. It translates to CASFLAGAETQYF. The variable domain in full, completed from reference TRBV2 and TRBJ2-5, reads EPEVTQTPSHQVTQMGQEVILRCVPISNHLYFYWYRQILGQKVEFLVSFYNNEISEKSEIFDDQFSVERPDGSNFTLKIRSTKLEDSAMYFCASFLAGAETQYFGPGTRLLVL.

This chain links TRBV7-8 with TRBJ2-2; D possibly corresponds to TRBD1 (5 bases). The CDR3 is made up of 14 amino acids. The germline V gene has CDR1 SGHVS and CDR2 FQNEAQ. V was clipped by 4 bases and J by 4 bases, with 10 bases between them. The DNA of the CDR3 is TGTGCCAGCAGCTCCCTTAGGGGCACCGGGGAGCTGTTTTTT. Amino acid sequence: CASSSLRGTGELFF.

This clonotype occurred a few times. The J gene is TRBJ1-1, the V gene TRBV10-3; TRBD1 is a possible D gene (6 bases). This CDR3 contains 14 residues. The germline gives CDR1 ENHRY, CDR2 SYGVKD. V was trimmed by 6 bases and J by 4 bases, leaving 15 bases between them. The CDR3 reads CAIRPRTEGTEAFF. Written as DNA, the CDR3 is TGTGCCATCAGGCCCCGGACAGAGGGCACTGAAGCTTTCTTT.

The chain combines TRBV5-6 with TRBJ2-3, with 7 bases identical to TRBD2. The germline gives CDR1 SGHDT, CDR2 YYEEEE. V trimming: 0 bases; J trimming: 4 bases; junction bases outside the gene matches: 11. This CDR3 region has 17 residues. The DNA of the CDR3 is TGTGCCAGCAGCTTGGACGTTAGGTGGGGGGGGGCAGATACGCAGTATTTT. This translates into CASSLDVRWGGADTQYF.

This clonotype was counted many times. This chain joins TRBV27 and TRBJ2-3; 7 nucleotides agree with TRBD2. This CDR3 has 12 residues. V was pared by 9 bases and J by 14 bases, with 14 bases of the junction left unmatched. Germline V gene lookup returns CDR1 MNHEY and CDR2 SMNVEV (reference sequence). CDR3 in amino acids: CASSHPGREAYF. The CDR3 DNA reads TGTGCCAGTTCGCATCCGGGACGGGAGGCGTATTTT.

This chain joins TRBV7-8 and TRBJ1-4, with D uncertain. Trimming shortened V by 3 bases and J by 8 bases, and 7 bases separated the two germline ends. CDR3 length equals 12 residues. Germline CDR1 is SGHVS and CDR2 is FQNEAQ. CDR3 sequence: CASSLTKEKLFF. The CDR3 DNA reads as TGTGCCAGCAGCTTGACGAAGGAAAAACTGTTTTTT. Filled out from reference TRBV7-8 and TRBJ1-4, the complete variable domain reads GAGVSQSPRYKVAKRGQDVALRCDPISGHVSLFWYQQALGQGPEFLTYFQNEAQLDKSGLPSDRFFAERPEGSVSTLKIQRTQQEDSAVYLCASSLTKEKLFFGSGTQLSVL.

This clonotype was found many times. The genes are TRBV3-1 and TRBJ1-3, with D possibly matching TRBD1 (5 bases). Germline V gene sequence: CDR1 LGHDT, CDR2 YNNKEL (reference sequence). The length of the CDR3 is 15 residues. V was clipped by 1 base and J by 3 bases, with 10 bases between them. For the CDR3, the DNA is TGTGCCAGCAGCCAAGGACAGCAAATTGGAAACACCATATATTTT. Translated: CASSQGQQIGNTIYF.

This clonotype was counted a few times. The chain links TRBV4-2 to TRBJ1-4; D might be TRBD1 (6 bases). Germline lookup yields CDR1 LGHNA and CDR2 YNFKEQ. There are 14 residues in the CDR3. Trimming left V 3 bases short and J 8 bases short, with 13 bases between. The DNA for the CDR3 is TGTGCCAGCAGCCAGGGGGCCTTCGAGGAAAAACTGTTTTTT. This translates into CASSQGAFEEKLFF.

This clonotype has only a few counts. The chain recombines TRBV20-1 with TRBJ2-5, with 8 nucleotides matching TRBD2. V was pared by 0 bases and J by 7 bases, with 7 bases of the junction left unmatched. From germline, CDR1 is DFQATT and CDR2 SNEGSKA (reference sequence). This CDR3 comprises 14 residues. Written as DNA, the CDR3 is TGCAGTGCTAGAGAAGCGAGCGGGGGATTGACCCAGTACTTC. Translating it yields CSAREASGGLTQYF.

The chain couples TRBV28 to TRBJ2-5; TRBD1 is a possible D gene (5 bases). Deletions cut 3 bases from V and 4 bases from J, with 15 bases between. Germline assignment: CDR1 MDHEN and CDR2 SYDVKM. The CDR3 consists of 15 residues. The CDR3: CASSFLSGSRETQYF. CDR3 nucleotides: TGTGCCAGCAGTTTCCTTTCAGGGTCCCGAGAGACCCAGTACTTC.

This chain links TRBV20-1 with TRBJ2-4; D is ambiguous. CDR3 length: 15 residues. Trimming left V 3 bases short and J 0 bases short, with 12 bases between. Germline assignment: CDR1 DFQATT and CDR2 SNEGSKA (reference sequence). The CDR3 bases are TGCAGTGCTAGGTCGGGCACACTAGCCAAAAACATTCAGTACTTC. Its translation is CSARSGTLAKNIQYF.